This TCR beta chain is from a study of T cell repertoires in cytomegalovirus infection (dated by TCRdb to between 2018 and 2021). In terms of the full investigation: The HLA type of each donor mattered for the analysis, because public TCR beta signatures pointed to carriage of CMV infection along with the matching HLA type. The investigation overall reported the following: The ex vivo response was dominated by HLA-C-restricted CMV-specific TCR beta clonotypes, and the single most frequent clonotype in two of eight donors was supplied by these HLA-C-restricted clonotypes. Carriers of CMV infection plus the relevant HLA type were discriminated by the cumulative frequency of public TCR beta family members in the study cohort and in an independent 352-donor cohort.

This clonotype was counted at least ten times. Its antigen specificity is not known. No per-base quality is available; no much larger clone lies one base away. The listed sequencing device is Illumina HiSeq 1500. The public reads were reprocessed in TCRdb via fastp at Q25 and MiXCR, keeping in-frame beta chains. Every distinct CDR3 protein forms one entry, paired with its most common genes and DNA. The sample contains 65,000 to 95,000 distinct CDR3 sequences, roughly 3.7% of them found a single time. Of the sample, roughly 4.4% falls within the top ten clones. Trimming takes 5 bases from V and 2 bases from J, and the germline ends sit 12 bases apart. From the cysteine through the phenylalanine, the CDR3 covers 14 amino acids. The only DNA kept is the CDR3, 42 bases in frame from the first base. Based on the germline V gene, the CDR1 and CDR2 sequences are SGHTA and FQGNSA.

The clonotype was recovered from a human donor in good health (CMV status not recorded). Some clones in this sample may be carry-over from other donors' samples. Sequencing was performed on PBMCs. Recombination joined TRBV7-2 with TRBJ2-5, and the D gene may be TRBD1, 5 bases matching. The CDR3 reads CASSKQVRQETQYF. The nucleotide sequence is TGTGCCAGCAGCAAACAGGTCCGACAAGAGACCCAGTACTTC.